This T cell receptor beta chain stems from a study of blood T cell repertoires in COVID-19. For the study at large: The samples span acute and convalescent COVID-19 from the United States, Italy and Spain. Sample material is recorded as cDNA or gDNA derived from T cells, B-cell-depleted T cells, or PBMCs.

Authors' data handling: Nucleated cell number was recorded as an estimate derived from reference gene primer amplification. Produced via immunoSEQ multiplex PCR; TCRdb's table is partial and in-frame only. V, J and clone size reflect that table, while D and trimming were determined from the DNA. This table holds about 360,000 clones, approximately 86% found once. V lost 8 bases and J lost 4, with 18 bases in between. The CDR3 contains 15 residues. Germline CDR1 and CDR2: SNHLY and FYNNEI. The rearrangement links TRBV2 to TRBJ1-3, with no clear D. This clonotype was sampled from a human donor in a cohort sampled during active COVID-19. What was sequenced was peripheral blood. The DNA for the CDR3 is TGTGCCAGCGGATCTTCGACATTTCGGGGAAACACCATATATTTT. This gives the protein CASGSSTFRGNTIYF. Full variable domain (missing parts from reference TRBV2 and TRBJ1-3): EPEVTQTPSHQVTQMGQEVILRCVPISNHLYFYWYRQILGQKVEFLVSFYNNEISEKSEIFDDQFSVERPDGSNFTLKIRSTKLEDSAMYFCASGSSTFRGNTIYFGEGSWLTVV.